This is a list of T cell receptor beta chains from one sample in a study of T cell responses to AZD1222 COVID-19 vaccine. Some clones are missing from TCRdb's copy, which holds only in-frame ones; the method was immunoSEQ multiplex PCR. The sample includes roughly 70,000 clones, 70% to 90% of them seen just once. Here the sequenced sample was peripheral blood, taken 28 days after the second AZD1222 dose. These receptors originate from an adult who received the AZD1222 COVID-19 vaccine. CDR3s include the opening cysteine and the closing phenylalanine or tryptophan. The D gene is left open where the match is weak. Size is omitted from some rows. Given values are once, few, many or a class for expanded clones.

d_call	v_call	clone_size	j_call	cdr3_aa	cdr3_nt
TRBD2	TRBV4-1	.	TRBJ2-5	CASSQGSGSRQETQYF	TGCGCCAGCAGCCAAGGTAGCGGGAGTAGGCAAGAGACCCAGTACTTC
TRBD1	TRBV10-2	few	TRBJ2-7	CASSDLQGASYEQYF	TGCGCCAGCAGTGACCTCCAGGGGGCGTCGTACGAGCAGTACTTC
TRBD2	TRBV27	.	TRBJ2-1	CASSLSGGGGLYNEQFF	TGTGCCAGCAGTTTATCCGGAGGCGGGGGGCTTTACAATGAGCAGTTCTTC
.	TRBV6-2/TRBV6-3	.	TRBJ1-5	CASSPRGGLSNQPQHF	TGTGCCAGCAGTCCCCGTGGGGGCCTAAGCAATCAGCCCCAGCATTTT
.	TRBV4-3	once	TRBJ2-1	CASSQEEPYNEQFF	TGCGCCAGCAGCCAAGAAGAACCGTACAATGAGCAGTTCTTC
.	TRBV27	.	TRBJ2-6	CASRDFSASGANVLTF	TGTGCCAGCCGGGACTTCAGCGCCTCTGGGGCCAACGTCCTGACTTTC
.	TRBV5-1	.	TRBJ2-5	CASTPGDQETQYF	TGCGCCAGCACACCCGGTGACCAAGAGACCCAGTACTTC
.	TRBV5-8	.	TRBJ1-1	CASTREGNTEAFF	TGTGCCAGCACCCGGGAGGGGAACACTGAAGCTTTCTTT
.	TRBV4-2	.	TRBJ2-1	CASSNSDPYNEQFF	TGTGCCAGCAGTAACAGTGACCCTTACAATGAGCAGTTCTTC
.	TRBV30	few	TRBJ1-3	CAWGTSGNTIYF	TGTGCCTGGGGGACCTCTGGAAACACCATATATTTT
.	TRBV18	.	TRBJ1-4	CASSLQQRGRNNEKLFF	TGTGCCAGCTCACTACAACAAAGGGGACGAAATAATGAAAAACTGTTTTTT
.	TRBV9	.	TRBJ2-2	CASSPNTGELFF	TGTGCCAGCAGCCCCAACACCGGGGAGCTGTTTTTT
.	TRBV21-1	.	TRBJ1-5	CASSEGGQPQHF	TGTGCCAGCAGCGAGGGGGGACAGCCCCAGCATTTT
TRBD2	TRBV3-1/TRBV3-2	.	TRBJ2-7	CASSQAVPLAGAWDEQYF	TGTGCCAGCAGCCAAGCGGTACCACTAGCGGGAGCTTGGGACGAGCAGTACTTC
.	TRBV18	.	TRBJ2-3	CASSPSWTSTDTQYF	TGTGCCAGCTCACCGTCCTGGACTAGCACAGATACGCAGTATTTT
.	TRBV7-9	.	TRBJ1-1	CASSLQGRVTEAFF	TGTGCCAGCAGCCTCCAGGGTCGGGTCACTGAAGCTTTCTTT
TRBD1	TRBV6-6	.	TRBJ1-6	CASSRTGNSPLHF	TGTGCCAGCAGCAGGACAGGGAATTCACCCCTCCACTTT
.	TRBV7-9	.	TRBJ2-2	CASSPRASTGELFF	TGTGCCAGCAGCCCCCGGGCCAGTACCGGGGAGCTGTTTTTT
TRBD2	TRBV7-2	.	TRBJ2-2	CASSLELAGGLTGELFF	TGTGCCAGCAGCTTAGAACTAGCGGGAGGGCTCACCGGGGAGCTGTTTTTT
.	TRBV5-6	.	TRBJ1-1	CASSLGPGTGQAFF	TGTGCCAGCAGCTTGGGACCGGGGACGGGGCAAGCTTTCTTT
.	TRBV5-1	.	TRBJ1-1	CASSLQDTPEAFF	TGCGCCAGCAGCTTACAGGATACCCCTGAAGCTTTCTTT
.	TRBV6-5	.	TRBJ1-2	CASSSPTLTNYGYTF	TGTGCCAGCAGTTCCCCGACACTGACTAACTATGGCTACACCTTC